These 14 T cell receptor beta chains originate from one sample sequenced in a study of CD8 T cells in Susac syndrome. Reverse transcription of roughly 0.45 to 1 ug RNA used random hexamers. MiXCR, applied by TCRdb to the immunoSEQ multiplex PCR reads, yields one record per CDR3 protein. The data show 150,000 to 200,000 distinct CDR3 sequences, with roughly 92% seen just once and around 0.09% held by the top ten. Input material: CD4+ T cells from PBMCs. The origin of the receptors is a human donor with multiple sclerosis.

V is TRBV5-4 and J is TRBJ1-1, with a possible D match to TRBD1 (5 bases). Germline-derived CDR1 and CDR2 are SGHNT and YYREEE (reference sequence). The CDR3 length is 14 residues. Trimming took 4 bases from V and 5 from J, leaving 15 bases between them. CDR3 sequence: CASSLGVGETEAFF. CDR3 nucleotide sequence: TGTGCCAGCAGCCTTGGGGTGGGGGAGACTGAAGCTTTCTTT.

The V and J genes are TRBV7-8 and TRBJ2-3, with TRBD2 matching over 11 bases. The V segment lost 5 bases and the J segment 2 bases; nucleotides outside the gene matches: 12. There are 18 residues in the CDR3. Germline V lookup: CDR1 SGHVS, CDR2 FQNEAQ. The CDR3 nucleotides are TGTGCCAGCAGCCTCCCCCCCGGACTAGCGGGCGCCACAGATACGCAGTATTTT. This gives the protein CASSLPPGLAGATDTQYF.

The chain uses TRBV6-1 and TRBJ1-1; 7 bases match TRBD1. CDR3 size: 15 residues. Per germline, CDR1 MNHNS and CDR2 SASEGT. V lost 2 bases to trimming and J lost 4 bases; unmatched junction nucleotides: 7. The CDR3 spells CASSESKGAITEAFF. DNA for the CDR3: TGTGCCAGCAGTGAATCCAAGGGGGCGATCACTGAAGCTTTCTTT.

The V and J genes are TRBV3-1 and TRBJ2-2, with a possible D match to TRBD2 (5 bases). The CDR3 spans 16 residues. Germline values: CDR1 LGHDT, CDR2 YNNKEL (reference sequence). The ends were cut back, 4 bases at V and 5 bases at J, with 17 bases in the middle. The CDR3 reads CASSLLGQDRTGELFF. The DNA of the CDR3 is TGTGCCAGCAGCCTACTAGGGCAGGATCGAACCGGGGAGCTGTTTTTT.

This clonotype occurred once. The V call is TRBV9, the J call TRBJ2-2; D is ambiguous. The V gene lost 3 bases and the J gene lost 2 bases, with 5 bases spanning the gap. This CDR3 has 13 amino acids. CDR1 and CDR2 from the germline V gene are SGDLS and YYNGEE. In nucleotides, the CDR3 is TGTGCCAGCAGCGAATACAACACCGGGGAGCTGTTTTTT. Protein sequence: CASSEYNTGELFF.

This clonotype was seen only once. The rearrangement uses TRBV20-1 and TRBJ2-3; no firm D call. The CDR3 has 12 amino acids. The germline CDR1 and CDR2 sequences are DFQATT and SNEGSKA (reference sequence). Trimming took off 5 bases at V and 4 bases at J, with 10 bases between the two ends. CDR3 protein: CSAPSGSDTQYF. CDR3 sequence (DNA): TGCAGTGCTCCCTCAGGTTCAGATACGCAGTATTTT.

The rearrangement joins TRBV30 to TRBJ2-3; D is unclear. V dropped 2 bases and J dropped 6 bases, with 18 bases sitting between them. CDR3 length: 15 amino acids. Germline CDR1 reads GTSNPN; CDR2 reads SVGIG (reference sequence). The CDR3 sequence is CAWSRLRRSYDTQYF. In DNA form, the CDR3 reads TGTGCCTGGAGTAGGCTCCGCAGATCCTACGATACGCAGTATTTT.

The V gene is TRBV12-3 or TRBV12-4, the J gene TRBJ1-2, with a tentative D call TRBD1 (6 bases). Deletions cut 5 bases from V and 5 bases from J, with 12 bases between. CDR3 length: 13 amino acids. CDR3 nucleotide sequence: TGTGCCAGCAGTCCTCAGAGGGGGTATGGCTACACCTTC. Its translation: CASSPQRGYGYTF.

The chain employs TRBV7-9 and TRBJ1-4; 8 positions agree with TRBD1. Germline values: CDR1 SEHNR, CDR2 FQNEAQ (reference sequence). The length of the CDR3 is 15 residues. The trim removed 3 bases at V and 4 bases at J, leaving 4 bases unmatched. The CDR3 loop reads CASSLPGQDNEKLFF. The DNA for the CDR3 is TGTGCCAGCAGCTTGCCGGGACAGGATAATGAAAAACTGTTTTTT.

The chain combines TRBV19 with TRBJ2-2; TRBD1 agrees at 11 bases. After removal of 9 bases from V and 4 bases from J, the junction contained 7 bases not matched to a gene. This CDR3 comprises 15 residues. Germline loops: CDR1 LNHDA, CDR2 SQIVND (reference sequence). Written as DNA, the CDR3 is TGTGCCAGCAACAAGGGACAGGGGGTCACCGGGGAGCTGTTTTTT. Amino acid sequence: CASNKGQGVTGELFF.

The rearrangement links TRBV12-3 or TRBV12-4 to TRBJ2-5, with TRBD2 as a possible D gene (5 bases). The CDR3 is 13 residues long. Trimming took 2 bases from V and 5 from J, leaving 9 bases between them. The CDR3 DNA reads TGTGCCAGCAGTTTACTCCGGAGGGAGACCCAGTACTTC. It is translated as CASSLLRRETQYF.

The chain employs TRBV7-3 and TRBJ1-1; D gene uncertain. V lost 1 base and J 6 bases, leaving 9 bases between the germline ends. Germline CDR1 is SGHTA and CDR2 is FQGTGA. This CDR3 is 13 amino acids long. The CDR3 spells CASSLINTAEAFF. The CDR3 DNA follows: TGTGCCAGCAGCTTAATCAATACCGCTGAAGCTTTCTTT.

The chain uses TRBV5-6 and TRBJ2-7; 9 bases agree with TRBD2. This CDR3 is built from 16 residues. Trimming removed 3 bases from V and 2 bases from J; junction bases left unmatched: 9. Germline-derived CDR1 and CDR2 are SGHDT and YYEEEE. The CDR3 region is CASSSVIAGATYEQYF. CDR3 DNA: TGTGCCAGCAGCTCCGTTATAGCGGGGGCTACCTACGAGCAGTACTTC.

V usage is TRBV18 and J usage is TRBJ2-5, with TRBD1 identical over 7 bases. Germline V CDR1 and CDR2: KGHSH, LQKENI. V lost 3 bases and J lost 0; bases outside the gene matches: 1. The CDR3 is made up of 14 amino acids. The CDR3: CASSPTGYQETQYF. The DNA for the CDR3 is TGTGCCAGCTCACCGACAGGGTACCAAGAGACCCAGTACTTC.